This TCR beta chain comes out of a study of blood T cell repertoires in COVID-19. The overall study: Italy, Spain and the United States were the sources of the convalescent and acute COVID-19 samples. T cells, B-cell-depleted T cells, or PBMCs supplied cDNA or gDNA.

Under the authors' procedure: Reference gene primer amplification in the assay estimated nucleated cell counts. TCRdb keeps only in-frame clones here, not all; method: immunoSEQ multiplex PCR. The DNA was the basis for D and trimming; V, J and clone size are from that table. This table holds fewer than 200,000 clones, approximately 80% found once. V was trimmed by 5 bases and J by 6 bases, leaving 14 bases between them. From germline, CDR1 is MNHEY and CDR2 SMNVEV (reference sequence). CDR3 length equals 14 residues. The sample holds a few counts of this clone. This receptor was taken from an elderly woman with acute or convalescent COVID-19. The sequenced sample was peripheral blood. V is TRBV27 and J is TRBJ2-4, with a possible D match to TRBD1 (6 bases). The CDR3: CASSPRTVRNIQYF. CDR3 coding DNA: TGTGCCAGCAGTCCTCGGACAGTAAGAAACATTCAGTACTTC.